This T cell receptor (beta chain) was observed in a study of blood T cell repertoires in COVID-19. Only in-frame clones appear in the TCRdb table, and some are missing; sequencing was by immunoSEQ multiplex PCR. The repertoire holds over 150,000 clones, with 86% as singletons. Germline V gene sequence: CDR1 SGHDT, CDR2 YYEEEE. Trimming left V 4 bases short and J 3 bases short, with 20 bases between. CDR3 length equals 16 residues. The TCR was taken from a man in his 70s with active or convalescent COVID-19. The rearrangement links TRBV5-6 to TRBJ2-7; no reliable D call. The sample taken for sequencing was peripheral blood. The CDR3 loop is CASSPRRQLSNYEQYF. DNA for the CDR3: TGTGCCAGCAGCCCCAGGCGCCAGCTTTCAAACTACGAGCAGTACTTC.